These 16 T cell receptor beta chains came from one sample sequenced in a study of OX40 agonist ivuxolimab in advanced cancers. Receptor amplification or capture employed the immunoSEQ multiplex PCR assay. This immuneACCESS table, as held by TCRdb, lists in-frame sequences with V and J called but not all clones. Of the missing ones, under half trace to an unresolved V gene in checked studies; the others have no known cause. This sample is represented by approximately 90,000 clones; 70% to 90% of them were singletons. The top ten clones comprise 0.7% to 1% of the sample. The sequences come from CD4+ or CD8+ T cells sorted from blood, collected in a trial of the OX40 agonist ivuxolimab. The receptors stem from an adult with an advanced solid tumor such as melanoma, head and neck, liver or kidney cancer.

V gene TRBV30 combines with J gene TRBJ2-2; D is ambiguous. The V and J ends lost 4 bases and 4 bases respectively, with 10 bases between them. The CDR3 runs 13 residues. The V gene's germline CDR1 is GTSNPN and CDR2 SVGIG (reference sequence). In nucleotides, the CDR3 is TGTGCCTGGAATGGATTTGGCACCGGGGAGCTGTTTTTT. Translating it yields CAWNGFGTGELFF.

This sequence joins TRBV19 and TRBJ1-5; D call uncertain. CDR1 LNHDA and CDR2 SQIVND come from the germline V gene (reference sequence). This CDR3 is built from 12 residues. V was pared by 1 base and J by 3 bases, with 1 base between. The CDR3 DNA reads TGTGCCAGTAGTATAGTCAATCAGCCCCAGCATTTT. Protein product: CASSIVNQPQHF.

This clone was seen a handful of times. The V and J genes are TRBV28 and TRBJ2-1; D not resolved. From germline, CDR1 is MDHEN and CDR2 SYDVKM. The CDR3 totals 11 residues. V was trimmed by 1 base and J by 10 bases, leaving 5 bases between them. The CDR3 sequence is CASSLSWEQFF. CDR3 bases: TGTGCCAGCAGTTTATCCTGGGAGCAGTTCTTC.

This clone appeared a single time. The chain employs TRBV7-9 and TRBJ2-7, with 9 bases identical to TRBD1. Germline V gene data show CDR1 as SEHNR and CDR2 as FQNEAQ (reference sequence). The CDR3 totals 15 residues. The junction had 8 bases not matched to a gene; V was cut back by 5 bases and J by 3 bases. CDR3 loop: CASSLSPGQGYEQYF. The DNA for the CDR3 is TGTGCCAGCAGCCTTTCCCCGGGACAGGGCTACGAGCAGTACTTC.

The rearrangement joins TRBV7-9 to TRBJ2-7, with no clear D. Germline V CDR1 and CDR2: SEHNR, FQNEAQ (reference sequence). This CDR3 is built from 12 residues. V lost 2 bases, J lost 7 bases, and 9 bases lay in between. CDR3 in amino acids: CASSLIAEEQYF. The CDR3 nucleotides read TGTGCCAGCAGCTTAATTGCGGAAGAGCAGTACTTC.

CDR3 sequence: CASRRQGTPETQYF. The CDR3 DNA is TGTGCCAGCAGACGACAGGGTACCCCAGAGACCCAGTACTTC. The chain recombines TRBV2 with TRBJ2-5, with 7 bases that match TRBD1. The CDR3 has 14 amino acids. The germline V gene has CDR1 SNHLY and CDR2 FYNNEI. The trim removed 6 bases at V and 4 bases at J, leaving 8 bases unmatched. Looking up the rest from reference TRBV2 and TRBJ2-5 gives the full variable domain: EPEVTQTPSHQVTQMGQEVILRCVPISNHLYFYWYRQILGQKVEFLVSFYNNEISEKSEIFDDQFSVERPDGSNFTLKIRSTKLEDSAMYFCASRRQGTPETQYFGPGTRLLVL.

The CDR3 here is CASSHSAIFPGPSSGNTIYF. DNA of the CDR3: TGCGCCAGCAGCCATAGCGCGATCTTCCCGGGACCCAGCTCTGGAAACACCATATATTTT. The rearrangement uses TRBV4-1 and TRBJ1-3; a weak D match, TRBD1 (5 bases). V was cut by 3 bases and J by 0 bases, with 24 bases left in between. CDR1 is MGHRA, CDR2 YSYEKL, per germline. CDR3 length: 20 amino acids.

CDR3 sequence reads: CASSIGLGSGNTIYF. DNA of the CDR3: TGTGCCAGTAGTATAGGTTTGGGGTCCGGAAACACCATATATTTT. The V call is TRBV19, the J call TRBJ1-3; D gene uncertain. The length of the CDR3 is 15 residues. Deletions cut 1 base from V and 4 bases from J, with 11 bases between. Germline V lookup: CDR1 LNHDA, CDR2 SQIVND (reference sequence).

The gene calls are TRBV5-1 and TRBJ1-1; 12 bases line up with TRBD1. This CDR3 has 17 residues. Germline assignment: CDR1 SGHRS and CDR2 YFSETQ. V lost 3 bases and J lost 0; bases outside the gene matches: 6. CDR3 bases: TGCGCCAGCAGCTCGGGACAGGGGGCCTTCATGAACACTGAAGCTTTCTTT. As protein: CASSSGQGAFMNTEAFF.

This clone was recorded once. The gene calls are TRBV10-3 and TRBJ1-4; D is undetermined. The ends were cut back, 5 bases at V and 3 bases at J, with 13 bases in the middle. The CDR3 totals 15 residues. Germline lookup yields CDR1 ENHRY and CDR2 SYGVKD. DNA of the CDR3: TGTGCCATCAGTCCGACACGCTCGGCTAATGAAAAACTGTTTTTT. The encoded protein is CAISPTRSANEKLFF.

Concerning this clone: Germline and junction disagree at one end, which may indicate a read error. This chain joins TRBV7-9 and TRBJ1-4; no clear D. CDR1 SEHNR and CDR2 FQNEAQ come from the germline V gene (reference sequence). The CDR3 covers 14 residues. CDR3 region: CASSNGRSGEKLFF. The DNA for the CDR3 is TGTGCCAGCAGCAATGGACGGTCGGGTGAAAAACTATTTTTT.

The V and J genes are TRBV18 and TRBJ1-4, with D perhaps TRBD1 (5 bases). There are 14 residues in the CDR3. Deletions cut 4 bases from V and 11 bases from J, with 17 bases between. Germline assignment: CDR1 KGHSH and CDR2 LQKENI. The CDR3: CASSHDSSPGKLFF. DNA of the CDR3: TGTGCCAGCTCACACGACAGCTCCCCGGGGAAACTGTTTTTT.

The V call is TRBV2, the J call TRBJ2-4, with D perhaps TRBD1 (5 bases). Trimming took 4 bases from V and 8 from J, leaving 6 bases between them. CDR3 length: 11 amino acids. Germline V lookup: CDR1 SNHLY, CDR2 FYNNEI. In DNA form, the CDR3 reads TGTGCCAGCAGTGCAGGGTACATTCAGTACTTC. This translates into CASSAGYIQYF.

The chain recombines TRBV6-5 with TRBJ2-3; a possible D gene is TRBD2 (6 bases). The V and J ends lost 7 bases and 8 bases respectively, with 10 bases between them. The CDR3 has 11 amino acids. CDR1 and CDR2 (germline): MNHEY, SVGAGI. The CDR3 region has the DNA TGTGCCAGCAACGGGGGAGGTACGCAGTATTTT. It is translated as CASNGGGTQYF.

This clone has just a few counts. This chain connects TRBV20-1 to TRBJ1-2, with D unresolved. CDR1 DFQATT and CDR2 SNEGSKA come from the germline V gene (reference sequence). Trimming removed 1 base at V and 8 bases at J, with 8 bases between. The CDR3 runs 11 residues. CDR3 sequence reads: CSARGEGGYTF. The CDR3, as DNA: TGCAGTGCTAGAGGTGAGGGAGGCTACACCTTC.

This chain links TRBV4-2 with TRBJ2-3; 10 bases align to TRBD2. CDR3 length: 16 amino acids. The V segment lost 0 bases and the J segment 3 bases; nucleotides outside the gene matches: 3. From germline, CDR1 is LGHNA and CDR2 YNFKEQ. CDR3 in amino acids: CASSQELAGRTDTQYF. The CDR3 nucleotides are TGTGCCAGCAGCCAAGAACTAGCGGGGCGAACAGATACGCAGTATTTT.